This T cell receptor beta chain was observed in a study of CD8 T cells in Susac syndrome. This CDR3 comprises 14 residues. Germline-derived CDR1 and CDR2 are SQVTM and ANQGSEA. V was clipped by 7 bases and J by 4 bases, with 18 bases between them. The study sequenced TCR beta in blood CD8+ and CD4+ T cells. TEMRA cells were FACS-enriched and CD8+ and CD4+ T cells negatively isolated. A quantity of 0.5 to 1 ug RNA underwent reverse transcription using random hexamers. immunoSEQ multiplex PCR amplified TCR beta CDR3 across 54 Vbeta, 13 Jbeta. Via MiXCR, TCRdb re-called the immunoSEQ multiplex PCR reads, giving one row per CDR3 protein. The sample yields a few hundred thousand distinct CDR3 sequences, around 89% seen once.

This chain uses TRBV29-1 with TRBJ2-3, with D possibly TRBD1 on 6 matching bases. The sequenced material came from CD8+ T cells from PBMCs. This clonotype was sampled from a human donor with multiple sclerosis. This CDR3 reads CSAKNWDISDTQYF. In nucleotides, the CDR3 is TGCAGCGCCAAAAACTGGGACATTTCAGATACGCAGTATTTT.